Presented here are 6 T cell receptor beta chains from one specimen sequenced in a study of human T cells and chemical hapten exposure. TCRdb re-called the RACE reads with MiXCR, one entry per CDR3 protein. The sample consists of approximately 400,000 distinct CDR3 sequences, more than 4.5% of them appearing once. Time point indicated: patch test 1, 2 weeks after DPC sensitization. Stated treatment: therapeutic diphenylcyclopropenone sensitization with weekly scalp DPC. The sequences come from whole blood, collected in connection with sensitization to the hapten diphenylcyclopropenone (DPC). The receptors were sampled from a woman aged 50 to 65 with alopecia areata. Some clones in this sample may be carry-over from other donors' samples.

This clonotype was detected many times. The chain carries TRBV29-1 and TRBJ1-4; possibly TRBD1 for D (5 bases). The V gene lost 3 bases and the J gene lost 4 bases, with 9 bases spanning the gap. Germline-derived CDR1 and CDR2 are SQVTM and ANQGSEA. The CDR3 is 13 amino acids. CDR3 protein: CSVETARNEKLFF. CDR3 in DNA: TGCAGCGTTGAGACAGCCCGTAATGAAAAACTGTTTTTT.

Comments on this clonotype: It is likely a read error, because the conserved phenylalanine at the end of the CDR3 is missing. The rearrangement uses TRBV12-3 or TRBV12-4 and TRBJ2-1; perhaps TRBD2 as D (5 bases). The CDR3 is 13 amino acids. The V end lost 5 bases, the J end lost 2 bases, and 7 bases lay between the germline ends. CDR3 DNA sequence: TGTGCCAGCAGTCCGGGGACCTACAATGAGCAGTTCCTC. As protein: CASSPGTYNEQFL.

This sequence joins TRBV5-6 and TRBJ1-6; D perhaps matches TRBD1 (5 bases). The CDR3 length is 13 residues. V was cut by 4 bases and J by 10 bases, with 12 bases left in between. Germline V CDR1 and CDR2: SGHDT, YYEEEE. Written as DNA, the CDR3 is TGTGCCAGCAGCCGGAGGAGGGACTCACCCCTCCACTTT. Its translation is CASSRRRDSPLHF.

This clonotype was counted only a few times. V and J are TRBV28 and TRBJ2-7; D ambiguous. Trimming cost V 8 bases and J 3 bases, with 11 bases left between them. This CDR3 region has 12 residues. The V gene's germline CDR1 is MDHEN and CDR2 SYDVKM. In DNA, the CDR3 is TGTGCCAGCGGGTTTGTAATCTACGAGCAGTACTTC. Amino acid sequence: CASGFVIYEQYF.

The V gene is TRBV18, the J gene TRBJ1-4; the match to TRBD1 covers 10 bases. Trimming cost V 4 bases and J 7 bases; bases outside gene matches: 6. Germline values: CDR1 KGHSH, CDR2 LQKENI. The CDR3 runs 15 residues. The CDR3 region is CASSRGTGESEKLFF. As DNA, the CDR3 is TGTGCCAGCTCACGGGGGACAGGGGAGAGTGAAAAACTGTTTTTT.

This clonotype has just a few counts. V is TRBV4-3 and J is TRBJ1-1; D uncertain. Germline V lookup: CDR1 LGHNA, CDR2 YSLEER. Deletions cut 1 base from V and 5 bases from J, with 8 bases between. This CDR3 has 13 residues. For the CDR3, the DNA is TGCGCCAGCAGCCAAGTGGCTGGGACTGAAGCTTTCTTT. Its translation: CASSQVAGTEAFF.